Listed here is a single T cell receptor beta chain. The data originate from a study of T cell changes during pregnancy in multiple sclerosis. CDR1 and CDR2 (germline): MNHEY, SVGAGI. This CDR3 is 15 amino acids long. Trimming shortened V by 6 bases and J by 1 base, and 12 bases separated the two germline ends. The protocol was immunoSEQ multiplex PCR, while the TCRdb copy is restricted to in-frame clones and leaves out a portion. The data contain nearly 20,000 clones, 80% to 90% of them singletons. This sequence joins TRBV6-5 and TRBJ2-2, with TRBD1 as a possible D gene (6 bases). This sample comprised CD8+ T cells from peripheral blood mononuclear cells, obtained in the third trimester of pregnancy. The receptor comes from a female donor in good health, enrolled as a control in a pregnancy study. CDR3 region: CASSGQMGNTGELFF. The CDR3 nucleotides are TGTGCCAGCAGCGGACAGATGGGGAACACCGGGGAGCTGTTTTTT.